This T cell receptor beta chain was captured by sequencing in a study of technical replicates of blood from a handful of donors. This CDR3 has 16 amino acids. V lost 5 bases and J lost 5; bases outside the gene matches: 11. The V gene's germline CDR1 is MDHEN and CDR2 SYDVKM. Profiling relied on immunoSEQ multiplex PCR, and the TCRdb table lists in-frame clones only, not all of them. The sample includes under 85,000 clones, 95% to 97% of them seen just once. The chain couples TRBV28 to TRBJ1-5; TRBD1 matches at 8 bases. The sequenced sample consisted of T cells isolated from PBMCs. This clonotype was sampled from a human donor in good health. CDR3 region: CASSPIGQGRDQPQHF. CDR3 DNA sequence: TGTGCCAGCAGTCCGATTGGACAGGGCCGGGATCAGCCCCAGCATTTT.